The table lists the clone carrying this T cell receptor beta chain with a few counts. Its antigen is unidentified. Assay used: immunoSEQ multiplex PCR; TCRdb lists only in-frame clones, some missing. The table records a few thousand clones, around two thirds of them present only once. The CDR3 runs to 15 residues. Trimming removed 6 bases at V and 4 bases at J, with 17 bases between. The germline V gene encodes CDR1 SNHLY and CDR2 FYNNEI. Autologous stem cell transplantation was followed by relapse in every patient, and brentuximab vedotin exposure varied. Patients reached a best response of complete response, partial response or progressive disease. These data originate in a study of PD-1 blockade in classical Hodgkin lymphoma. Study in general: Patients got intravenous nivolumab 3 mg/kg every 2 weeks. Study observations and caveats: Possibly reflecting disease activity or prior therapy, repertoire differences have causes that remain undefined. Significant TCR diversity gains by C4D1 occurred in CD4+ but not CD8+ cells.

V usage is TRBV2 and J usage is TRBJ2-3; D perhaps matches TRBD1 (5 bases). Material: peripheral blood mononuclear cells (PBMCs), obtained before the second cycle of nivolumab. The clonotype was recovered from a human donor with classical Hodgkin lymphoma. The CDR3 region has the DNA TGTGCCAGCAGCGATCGCAGGGAAAGAGCAGATACGCAGTATTTT. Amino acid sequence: CASSDRRERADTQYF.